This record looks at one T cell receptor beta chain sequence and its context. This clone's antigen is unknown. Qualities for individual bases were not recorded, and no much larger clone is one base off. Library creation used RT-PCR. Sequencing relied on a NextSeq 550. TCRdb applied fastp at Q25 and MiXCR to the public reads, then kept only in-frame beta chains. Identical CDR3 proteins give one entry, which carries the most common genes and DNA. The sample data list about a million distinct CDR3 sequences, and over 15% of these were observed just once. The top ten clones comprise 5% to 6.5% of the sample. These data originate in a study of patients and donors after allogeneic stem cell transplantation (TCRdb year 2020). The junction shows trimming of 3 bases on V and 8 bases on J, plus 13 bases between the germline ends. From the cysteine up to the phenylalanine, the CDR3 has a length of 14 residues. The kept DNA is CDR3 alone, 42 bases in frame from the first base.

This clonotype was sampled from a human donor who was either an allogeneic HSCT recipient or a stem cell or donor lymphocyte infusion donor (not recorded which). It is not recorded whose cells these are; they may come from a transplant donor. Material for sequencing was blood, either unsorted or a sorted T cell fraction (not recorded which). The rearranged segments are TRBV12-3 or TRBV12-4 and TRBJ1-4, with an unclear D gene assignment. The CDR3 has the sequence CASSLAALGEKLFF. The nucleotides read TGTGCCAGCAGTTTGGCCGCTCTGGGAGAAAAACTGTTTTTT.